This T cell receptor beta chain is from a study of T cells in Graves' hyperthyroidism and ophthalmopathy. Overall study results and limits: The model made its ophthalmopathy prediction, and onset followed a median approximately 6 months later. A 13 V-J signature model discriminated ophthalmopathy versus stable hyperthyroidism.

Comment on this clonotype: Antigen: not known.

RNA transcripts served as the template for amplifying TCR beta CDR3 regions. Initially, a first-round RT-PCR of the TCR CDR3 employed the HTBI primer set. TCRdb used MiXCR to reprocess the multiplex PCR reads, holding one entry per CDR3 protein. The sample holds 610,000 or so distinct CDR3 sequences; 40% to 55% are singletons and the top ten take more than 7%. The sequence derives from a woman in her late teens or twenties with Graves' hyperthyroidism. Sequenced sample: peripheral blood or thyroid tissue (not recorded which).

CDR3 DNA sequence: TGCAGTGCTAGACCCCCGGGACTAGCGGGAGAAGCGCAGTTCTTC. It encodes CSARPPGLAGEAQFF. The J gene is TRBJ2-1, the V gene TRBV20-1; 14 bases agree with TRBD2. The V and J ends lost 2 bases and 12 bases, in that order; junction bases with no gene match: 9. CDR3 length equals 15 residues. In germline, CDR1 is DFQATT, CDR2 SNEGSKA (reference sequence).